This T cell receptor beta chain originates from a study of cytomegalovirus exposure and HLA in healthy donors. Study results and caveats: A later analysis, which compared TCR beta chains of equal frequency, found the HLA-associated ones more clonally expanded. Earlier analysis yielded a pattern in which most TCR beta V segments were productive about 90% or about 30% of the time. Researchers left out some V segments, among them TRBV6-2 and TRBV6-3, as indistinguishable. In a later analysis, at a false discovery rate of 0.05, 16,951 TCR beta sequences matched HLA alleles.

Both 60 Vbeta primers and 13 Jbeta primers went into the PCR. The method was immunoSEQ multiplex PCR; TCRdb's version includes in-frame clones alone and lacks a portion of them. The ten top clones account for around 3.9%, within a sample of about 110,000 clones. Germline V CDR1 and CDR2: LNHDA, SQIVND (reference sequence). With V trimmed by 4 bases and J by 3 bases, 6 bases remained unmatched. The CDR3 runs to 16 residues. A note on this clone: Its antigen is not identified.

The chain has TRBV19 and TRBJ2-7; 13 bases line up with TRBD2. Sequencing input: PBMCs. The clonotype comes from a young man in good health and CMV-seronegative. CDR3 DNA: TGTGCCAGTAGTACACCGGGACTAGCGGGATTCTACGAGCAGTACTTC. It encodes CASSTPGLAGFYEQYF. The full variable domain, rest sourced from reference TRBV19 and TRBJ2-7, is DGGITQSPKYLFRKEGQNVTLSCEQNLNHDAMYWYRQDPGQGLRLIYYSQIVNDFQKGDIAEGYSVSREKKESFPLTVTSAQKNPTAFYLCASSTPGLAGFYEQYFGPGTRLTVT.